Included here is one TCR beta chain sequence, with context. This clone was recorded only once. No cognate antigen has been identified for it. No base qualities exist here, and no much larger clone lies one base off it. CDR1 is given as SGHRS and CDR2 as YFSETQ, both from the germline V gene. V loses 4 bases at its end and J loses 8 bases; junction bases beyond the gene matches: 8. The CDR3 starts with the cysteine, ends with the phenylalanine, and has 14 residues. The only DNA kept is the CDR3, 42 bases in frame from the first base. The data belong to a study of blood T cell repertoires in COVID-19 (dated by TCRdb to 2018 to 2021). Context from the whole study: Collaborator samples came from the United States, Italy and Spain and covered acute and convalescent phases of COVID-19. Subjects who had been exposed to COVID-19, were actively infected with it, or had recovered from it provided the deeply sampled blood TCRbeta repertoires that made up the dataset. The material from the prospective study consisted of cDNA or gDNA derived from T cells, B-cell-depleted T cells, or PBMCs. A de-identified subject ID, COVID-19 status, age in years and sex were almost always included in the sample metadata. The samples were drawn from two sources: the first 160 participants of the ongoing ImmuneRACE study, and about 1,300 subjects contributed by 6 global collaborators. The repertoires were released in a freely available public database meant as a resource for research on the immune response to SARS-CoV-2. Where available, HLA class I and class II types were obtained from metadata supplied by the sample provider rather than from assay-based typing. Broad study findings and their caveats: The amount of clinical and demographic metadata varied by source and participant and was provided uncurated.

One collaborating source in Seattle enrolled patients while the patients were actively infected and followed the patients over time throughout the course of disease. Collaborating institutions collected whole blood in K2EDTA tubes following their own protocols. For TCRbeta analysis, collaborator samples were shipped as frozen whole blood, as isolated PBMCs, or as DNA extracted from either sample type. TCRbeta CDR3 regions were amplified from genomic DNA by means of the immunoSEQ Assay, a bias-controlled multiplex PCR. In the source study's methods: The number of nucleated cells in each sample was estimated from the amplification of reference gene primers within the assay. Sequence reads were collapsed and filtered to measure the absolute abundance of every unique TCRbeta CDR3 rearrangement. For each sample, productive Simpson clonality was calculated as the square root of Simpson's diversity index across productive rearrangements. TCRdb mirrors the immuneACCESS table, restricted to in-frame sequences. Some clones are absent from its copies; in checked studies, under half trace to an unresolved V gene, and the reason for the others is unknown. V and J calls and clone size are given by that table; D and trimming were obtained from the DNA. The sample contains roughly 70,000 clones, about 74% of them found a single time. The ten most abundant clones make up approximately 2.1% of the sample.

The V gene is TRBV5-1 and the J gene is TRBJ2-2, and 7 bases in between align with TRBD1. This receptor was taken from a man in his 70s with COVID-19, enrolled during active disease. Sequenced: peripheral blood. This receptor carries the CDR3 CASSNRQGKGELFF. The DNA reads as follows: TGCGCCAGCAGCAACCGACAGGGAAAAGGGGAGCTGTTTTTT.